Shown below are 14 T cell receptor beta chains from a single sample sequenced in a study of post-analysis software for immune sequencing data (dated by TCRdb to between 2015 and 2016). Paper-wide results and their limitations: Significantly higher frequencies in patients than in controls were found for roughly 5 TRBV segments, including TRBV5-6, TRBV5-1 and TRBV20-1.

The method behind the library was PCR. Sequenced on an Illumina HiSeq 2500. To reduce PCR and sequencing biases, unique molecular identifiers were incorporated into the TCR beta cDNA libraries. The public reads were reprocessed in TCRdb via fastp at Q25 and MiXCR, keeping in-frame beta chains. Here each entry gathers all rows of one CDR3 protein and keeps the most common genes and DNA. Within this sample are over 700,000 distinct CDR3 sequences, with 25% to 30% of them counted one time only. The top ten hold under 0.7% of the sample. These receptors' targets are unknown. Sequenced input: blood. The receptors were sampled from a girl aged 10-17 years with multiple sclerosis.

The V gene is TRBV6-5, the J gene TRBJ2-1; 9 bases agree with TRBD2. V gave up 7 bases and J gave up 7 bases; unmatched junction bases: 8. The CDR3 loop spans 14 amino acids. Germline V CDR1 and CDR2: MNHEY, SVGAGI. The CDR3, as DNA: TGTGCCAGCATGGGGCGGGAGGGCCGGAATGAGCAGTTCTTC. It is translated as CASMGREGRNEQFF.

V gene TRBV5-1 combines with J gene TRBJ2-1; D remains unclear. The V gene's germline CDR1 is SGHRS and CDR2 YFSETQ. This CDR3 comprises 16 residues. With 4 bases removed from V and 6 bases from J, the gap between germline ends came to 20 bases. CDR3 region: CASSTFGRTDSNEQFF. CDR3 in DNA: TGCGCCAGCAGCACCTTTGGGCGGACCGATTCCAATGAGCAGTTCTTC.

This clonotype appeared a few times. The rearrangement joins TRBV6-2 or TRBV6-3 to TRBJ2-1; D is perhaps TRBD1 (6 bases). There are 13 residues in the CDR3. V was trimmed by 4 bases and J by 4 bases, leaving 8 bases between them. Germline CDR1 is MNHEY and CDR2 is SVGEGT. The CDR3 DNA sequence: TGTGCCAGCAGTTGGCAGGGGTACAATGAGCAGTTCTTC. Translated, it gives CASSWQGYNEQFF.

This chain uses TRBV5-1 with TRBJ2-3; the match to TRBD2 covers 7 bases. Losses at the gene ends were 4 bases for V and 8 bases for J; bases not matched to a gene: 10. This CDR3 has 14 residues. CDR1 is SGHRS, CDR2 YFSETQ, per germline. CDR3 residues: CASSIGLDLGTQYF. The CDR3 nucleotides read TGCGCCAGCAGCATCGGACTAGATCTCGGTACGCAGTATTTT.

In regard to this clonotype: A much bigger clone sits one base away, suggesting this may be a read error. The chain employs TRBV29-1 and TRBJ2-7; D ambiguous. Germline CDR1 SQVTM, CDR2 ANQGSEA. CDR3 length equals 12 residues. In DNA form, the CDR3 reads TGCAGCGTTAAACCGAGCTCCTACGAGCTGTACTTC. This encodes CSVKPSSYELYF.

The genes are TRBV5-1 and TRBJ2-7; tentatively, D is TRBD1 (6 bases). Looked up from germline, CDR1 is SGHRS and CDR2 is YFSETQ. V lost 4 bases and J 0 bases, leaving 14 bases between the germline ends. CDR3 length equals 15 residues. The CDR3 region is CASSHWTDSSYEQYF. CDR3 sequence (DNA): TGCGCCAGCAGCCACTGGACGGACAGCTCCTACGAGCAGTACTTC.

The CDR3 DNA reads TGTGCCAGCAGCTTAATATCTAACCCTAGCACAGATACGCAGTATTTT. Amino acids: CASSLISNPSTDTQYF. This chain uses TRBV7-2 with TRBJ2-3; D gene ambiguous. CDR3 size: 16 residues. The V gene's germline CDR1 is SGHTA and CDR2 FQGNSA. V lost 2 bases to trimming and J lost 0 bases, with 12 bases between them.

The rearrangement links TRBV7-2 to TRBJ2-1; D call uncertain. This CDR3 is built from 12 residues. CDR1 SGHTA and CDR2 FQGNSA come from the germline V gene. Trimming removed 3 bases from V and 13 bases from J, with 13 bases in between. CDR3 coding DNA: TGTGCCAGCAGCTTTTCTTCTAGGGAACAGTTCTTC. Encoded protein: CASSFSSREQFF.

This clonotype was observed a handful of times. J is TRBJ2-4 and V is TRBV10-3; TRBD1 is a possible D gene (5 bases). The germline V gene encodes CDR1 ENHRY and CDR2 SYGVKD. V was clipped by 2 bases and J by 4 bases, with 6 bases between them. The CDR3 has 13 residues. The CDR3 bases are TGTGCCATCAGTGAGGACAGTAAAAACATTCAGTACTTC. Amino acid sequence: CAISEDSKNIQYF.

This chain uses TRBV7-2 with TRBJ1-2; no definite D call. CDR3 length: 14 residues. The V end was cut by 6 bases, the J end by 8 bases, with 19 bases between. Germline-derived CDR1 and CDR2 are SGHTA and FQGNSA. The CDR3 DNA reads TGTGCCAGCAGTCTAACGGAACAGCGAATAGGCTACACCTTC. This encodes CASSLTEQRIGYTF.

This clonotype was seen only a few times. The chain couples TRBV20-1 to TRBJ2-1; 7 nucleotides line up with TRBD1. The CDR3 sequence is 14 residues long. Germline assignment: CDR1 DFQATT and CDR2 SNEGSKA (reference sequence). Trimming took 3 bases from V and 2 from J; bases not matched to a gene: 4. For the CDR3, the DNA is TGCAGTGCTAGTCAGGGGACAGCCTACAATGAGCAGTTCTTC. Its protein product is CSASQGTAYNEQFF.

V usage is TRBV7-9 and J usage is TRBJ1-5; possible D gene TRBD1, 6 bases. The germline gives CDR1 SEHNR, CDR2 FQNEAQ (reference sequence). Trimming stripped 3 bases from V and 11 bases from J, with 26 bases between. The CDR3 is made up of 17 amino acids. CDR3 loop: CASSLSVRDNFMGAQHF. The CDR3 DNA reads TGTGCCAGCAGCTTGAGCGTCCGGGACAACTTCATGGGGGCCCAGCATTTT.

Only a few counts were recorded for this clonotype. This chain joins TRBV4-1 and TRBJ2-3; a weak D match, TRBD2 (6 bases). The length of the CDR3 is 17 residues. Germline CDR1 and CDR2: MGHRA and YSYEKL. V lost 0 bases and J lost 3, with 16 bases in between. CDR3 nucleotide sequence: TGCGCCAGCAGCCAAGACGGGGGACCCGCGGGGACAGATACGCAGTATTTT. As protein: CASSQDGGPAGTDTQYF.

This clonotype has just a few counts. The genes are TRBV5-5 and TRBJ2-4; 11 nucleotides agree with TRBD1. Germline-derived CDR1 and CDR2 are SGHKS and YYEKEE (reference sequence). Trimming cost V 3 bases and J 1 base; bases outside gene matches: 12. The CDR3 has 19 amino acids. The CDR3 region is CASSSGTGGLIGAKNIQYF. The CDR3 coding sequence is TGTGCCAGCAGCTCAGGGACAGGGGGGCTCATTGGGGCCAAAAACATTCAGTACTTC.